Detailed here is one TCR beta chain. TCRdb re-called the RACE reads through MiXCR, storing one row per CDR3 protein. This table holds more than 250,000 distinct CDR3 sequences, more than 6.5% found once. The time point: pre-sensitization, week 0. Treatment noted: therapeutic diphenylcyclopropenone sensitization with weekly scalp DPC. This sample was taken from a study of human T cells and chemical hapten exposure. This CDR3 has 14 amino acids. The V end lost 0 bases, the J end lost 3 bases, and 9 bases lay between the germline ends. The germline CDR1 and CDR2 sequences are MNHEY and SMNVEV (reference sequence).

J is TRBJ2-7 and V is TRBV27; D is ambiguous. The sample consisted of whole blood, taken in connection with sensitization to the hapten diphenylcyclopropenone (DPC). This TCR came from a woman aged 40 to 50 with alopecia areata. Some clones in this sample may be carry-over from other donors' samples. CDR3 nucleotides: TGTGCCAGCAGTTTATCTCCCCAGAACTACGAGCAGTACTTC. The encoded protein is CASSLSPQNYEQYF.